Shown below are 8 T cell receptor beta chains from a single sample sequenced in a study of blood T cell repertoires in COVID-19. Some clones are missing from TCRdb's copy, which holds only in-frame ones; the method was immunoSEQ multiplex PCR. Of around 210,000 clones in the sample, approximately 84% are singletons; the top ten hold under 10%. The source material was peripheral blood. These receptors were obtained from a woman aged 80 or older with COVID-19, enrolled during active disease.

About this clone: Other nucleotide sequences in the sample specify the same CDR3. The V and J genes are TRBV9 and TRBJ2-3; 8 bases match TRBD2. CDR3 size: 15 residues. The J segment lost 3 bases and the V segment lost 2 bases, leaving 5 bases of the junction unmatched. Germline loops: CDR1 SGDLS, CDR2 YYNGEE. The CDR3 spells CASSVAGGRTDTQYF. CDR3 DNA sequence: TGTGCCAGCAGCGTGGCGGGAGGACGGACAGATACGCAGTATTTT.

The J gene is TRBJ2-6, the V gene TRBV5-1; D is unclear. The germline V gene encodes CDR1 SGHRS and CDR2 YFSETQ. Trimming took 2 bases from V and 0 from J, leaving 3 bases between them. The CDR3 runs to 14 residues. The CDR3 DNA sequence: TGCGCCAGCAGCTTCGGCTCTGGGGCCAACGTCCTGACTTTC. Protein sequence: CASSFGSGANVLTF. Full variable domain (rest looked up from reference TRBV5-1 and TRBJ2-6): KAGVTQTPRYLIKTRGQQVTLSCSPISGHRSVSWYQQTPGQGLQFLFEYFSETQRNKGNFPGRFSGRQFSNSRSEMNVSTLELGDSALYLCASSFGSGANVLTFGAGSRLTVL.

This rearrangement joins TRBV6-5 to TRBJ2-3; 7 bases fit TRBD1. This CDR3 is 15 amino acids long. Losses at the gene ends were 2 bases for V and 3 bases for J; bases not matched to a gene: 5. In germline, CDR1 is MNHEY, CDR2 SVGAGI. The CDR3 DNA reads as TGTGCCAGCAGTTACAGCGACAGGGTGACAGATACGCAGTATTTT. Translating it yields CASSYSDRVTDTQYF.

This clone was picked up a small number of times. The rearrangement joins TRBV19 to TRBJ1-1, with TRBD1 as a possible D gene (5 bases). This CDR3 has 13 amino acids. Germline CDR1 LNHDA, CDR2 SQIVND (reference sequence). With 7 bases removed from V and 3 bases from J, the gap between germline ends came to 12 bases. The CDR3 is CASKWWGDTEAFF. CDR3 sequence (DNA): TGTGCCAGTAAGTGGTGGGGGGACACTGAAGCTTTCTTT.

The rearrangement links TRBV9 to TRBJ2-7; unclear D gene. Trimming removed 2 bases at V and 0 bases at J, with 15 bases between. CDR1 is SGDLS and CDR2 is YYNGEE in the germline V gene. This CDR3 has 16 residues. CDR3 nucleotide sequence: TGTGCCAGCAGCGTCTCCATTGGTGGAGCCTCCTACGAGCAGTACTTC. Translating it yields CASSVSIGGASYEQYF.

The rearrangement uses TRBV7-3 and TRBJ2-1; 13 nucleotides agree with TRBD2. Germline CDR1 and CDR2: SGHTA and FQGTGA. With V trimmed by 4 bases and J by 13 bases, 4 bases remained unmatched. This CDR3 is 13 amino acids long. CDR3 residues: CASSSGLAGEQFF. DNA of the CDR3: TGTGCCAGCAGCTCTGGACTAGCGGGAGAACAGTTCTTC.

In DNA, the CDR3 is TGTGCCAGCAGCCGCCCGGTCGAGACCCAGTACTTC. Its protein is CASSRPVETQYF. V gene TRBV11-2 combines with J gene TRBJ2-5; no firm D call. Germline V gene data show CDR1 as SGHAT and CDR2 as FQNNGV. Trimming cost V 5 bases and J 5 bases, with 9 bases left between them. The CDR3 has 12 amino acids.

V gene TRBV2 combines with J gene TRBJ1-1; 8 positions match TRBD1. This CDR3 has 15 amino acids. V lost 10 bases to trimming and J lost 2 bases; unmatched junction nucleotides: 12. CDR1 and CDR2 from the germline V gene are SNHLY and FYNNEI. CDR3 in DNA: TGTGCCACCCAAGCCCAGACAGGGGCCAACACTGAAGCTTTCTTT. Translation: CATQAQTGANTEAFF.